This entry concerns a single T cell receptor beta chain. Its antigen remains unknown. From germline, CDR1 is LNHNV and CDR2 YYDKDF (reference sequence). The CDR3 contains 12 residues. Trimming removed 4 bases from V and 6 bases from J, with 8 bases in between. The data belong to a study of Ad26.COV2.S vaccination and SARS-CoV-2 variants. Study context: Donor was one of the participants in the Ad26.COV2.S arm of the COV1001 trial. Overall study results and limits: Vaccine recipients had higher spike-specific TCR breadth than placebo recipients.

Treatment meaning: about 20 received Ad26.COV2.S at low or high dose, single or two shots; 5 received placebo; per-sample allocation not given. All samples were drawn on day 63, counting from the first vaccine or placebo injection. An adult of 18-55 years in Boston served as donor. Repertoires were generated with immunoSEQ multiplex PCR, while TCRdb's copy carries only in-frame clones and drops some. The table has about 350,000 clones, about 87% seen once. The input for sequencing was peripheral blood, taken in a trial of Ad26.COV2.S vaccine versus placebo. The gene calls are TRBV15 and TRBJ2-3, with D perhaps TRBD2 (5 bases). This sequence originates from a person aged 18 to 59 who received the Ad26.COV2.S COVID-19 vaccine or a placebo. The CDR3 loop is CATSTRRDTQYF. The CDR3 coding sequence is TGTGCCACCAGCACCCGGAGGGATACGCAGTATTTT.